This T cell receptor (beta chain) was identified during a study of blood T cells in healthy people across ages. Notes on the study in general: Observed TCR beta diversity per million T cells went down as age went up. This fall followed a roughly linear course with age.

The authors ran a second PCR of roughly 6 to 12 cycles using a sample-barcoded 5' primer and a J-beta primer mix. TCRdb recomputed calls from the 5' RACE reads with MiXCR, one row per CDR3 protein. Of 380,000 or so distinct CDR3 sequences listed, approximately 52% are singletons. Looked up from germline, CDR1 is SEHNR and CDR2 is FQNEAQ (reference sequence). The V and J ends lost 1 base and 5 bases respectively, with 14 bases between them. The length of the CDR3 is 15 residues. Worth noting for this clonotype: Its antigen is not identified.

This chain joins TRBV7-9 and TRBJ1-2; weak D call: TRBD1 (5 bases). Sequencing used blood. This sequence originates from a man aged 60 to 69 in good health. The CDR3, as DNA: TGTGCCAGCAGCTTAGACGGGACGGGGGGTTATGGCTACACCTTC. The encoded protein is CASSLDGTGGYGYTF.